The rows below give T cell receptor beta chains drawn from one sample of a study of cytomegalovirus exposure and HLA in healthy donors. Measured with immunoSEQ multiplex PCR; TCRdb has only the in-frame clones, and not every one. With tens of thousands of clones in the sample, the ten largest clones hold 3% to 4.5%. Sequenced input: PBMCs. All receptors derive from a man aged 35-49 years in good health and CMV-seronegative. Both conserved end residues are part of each CDR3.

J gene: TRBJ1-1; V gene: TRBV5-1; CDR3 protein: CASSQGGNTEAFF
J gene: TRBJ2-7; V gene: TRBV29-1; CDR3 protein: CSVAERTGSYEQYF
J gene: TRBJ2-3; V gene: TRBV6-5; CDR3 protein: CASSPNTDTQYF
J gene: TRBJ2-7; V gene: TRBV5-1; CDR3 protein: CASSLEPSPAYEQYF
J gene: TRBJ2-1; V gene: TRBV9; CDR3 protein: CASSASVGGMYNEQFF
J gene: TRBJ2-7; V gene: TRBV7-2; CDR3 protein: CASSFAWLATLNEQYF
J gene: TRBJ1-2; V gene: TRBV30; CDR3 protein: CAWSVLGHNYGYTF
J gene: TRBJ1-5; V gene: TRBV15; CDR3 protein: CATSSPDRPSNQPQHF
J gene: TRBJ2-6; V gene: TRBV5-1; CDR3 protein: CASSTSLTGTGANVLTF
J gene: TRBJ1-5; V gene: TRBV30; CDR3 protein: CAWSVGIQGQPQHF
J gene: TRBJ2-3; V gene: TRBV27; CDR3 protein: CASSFTSGSGDTQYF
J gene: TRBJ2-7; V gene: TRBV18; CDR3 protein: CASSTQTGGGEQYF
J gene: TRBJ1-1; V gene: TRBV18; CDR3 protein: CASSQGPDTEAFF
J gene: TRBJ2-1; V gene: TRBV4-1; CDR3 protein: CASSQVRASGRASDNEQFF
J gene: TRBJ2-7; V gene: TRBV6-1; CDR3 protein: CASPGLAGASYEQYF
J gene: TRBJ1-5; V gene: TRBV6-5; CDR3 protein: CASSSQQGNNQPQHF
J gene: TRBJ1-5; V gene: TRBV11-2; CDR3 protein: CASSSQGAEGPQHF
J gene: TRBJ2-3; V gene: TRBV18; CDR3 protein: CASSTSPPLAGAADTQYF
J gene: TRBJ1-5; V gene: TRBV30; CDR3 protein: CAWSVLTGNQPQHF
J gene: TRBJ1-2; V gene: TRBV28; CDR3 protein: CASSLRDWRGYTF
J gene: TRBJ2-1; V gene: TRBV27; CDR3 protein: CASLPIAGVPNEQFF
J gene: TRBJ2-7; V gene: TRBV4-3; CDR3 protein: CASSQDRETYEQYF
J gene: TRBJ2-1; V gene: TRBV30; CDR3 protein: CAWSKDSYNEQFF
J gene: TRBJ1-1; V gene: TRBV30; CDR3 protein: CAGTRRDRANTEAFF
J gene: TRBJ1-2; V gene: TRBV5-1; CDR3 protein: CASSRTGTRDYGYTF
J gene: TRBJ2-4; V gene: TRBV19; CDR3 protein: CASSPGPGGIGNIQYF
J gene: TRBJ2-1; V gene: TRBV7-9; CDR3 protein: CASSLAQPYNEQFF
J gene: TRBJ2-1; V gene: TRBV19; CDR3 protein: CASSGGITSYNEQFF
J gene: TRBJ1-1; V gene: TRBV5-6; CDR3 protein: CASSFRPGQGSTEAFF
J gene: TRBJ1-2; V gene: TRBV5-1; CDR3 protein: CASSWEGRGDRRLYGYTF
J gene: TRBJ2-7; V gene: TRBV5-1; CDR3 protein: CASSLDTTGVQQYF
J gene: TRBJ2-1; V gene: TRBV30; CDR3 protein: CASLARGSDNEQFF
J gene: TRBJ1-1; V gene: TRBV28; CDR3 protein: CASSLMGSTEAFF
J gene: TRBJ1-1; V gene: TRBV6-6; CDR3 protein: CASRPGNTEAFF
J gene: TRBJ2-7; V gene: TRBV30; CDR3 protein: CAWRKLGPSGDYEQYF